These 3 T cell receptor beta chains originate from one sample sequenced in a study of T cell responses to AZD1222 COVID-19 vaccine. Data came from immunoSEQ multiplex PCR; TCRdb stores just in-frame clones and leaves some out. The repertoire includes 95,000 to 100,000 clones, around nine tenths of them detected once, and about 17% sits in the top ten. The sequencing used peripheral blood, collected 28 days after the second AZD1222 dose. Every receptor here comes from an adult who received the AZD1222 COVID-19 vaccine.

The rearrangement uses TRBV3-1 (or the pseudogene TRBV3-2) and TRBJ1-5; 8 positions match TRBD1. V dropped 5 bases and J dropped 7; count of bases not matched to a gene: 4. The CDR3 runs 13 residues. CDR1 and CDR2 from the germline V gene are LGHDT and YNNKEL (reference sequence). The CDR3 spells CASSGTGSQPQHF. CDR3 DNA: TGTGCCAGCAGCGGGACAGGAAGCCAGCCCCAGCATTTT.

V gene TRBV5-4 combines with J gene TRBJ1-1; 11 nucleotides agree with TRBD1. The CDR3 totals 17 residues. Trimming at V came to 4 bases and at J to 0 bases, leaving 8 bases not matched to a gene. CDR1 SGHNT and CDR2 YYREEE come from the germline V gene (reference sequence). CDR3 sequence reads: CASSAGTGGRLNTEAFF. CDR3 DNA: TGTGCCAGCAGCGCCGGGACAGGGGGTAGGTTGAACACTGAAGCTTTCTTT.

This rearrangement joins TRBV5-5 to TRBJ2-1; TRBD1 agrees at 9 bases. In germline, CDR1 is SGHKS, CDR2 YYEKEE (reference sequence). With 2 bases clipped from V and 5 bases from J, the junction kept 8 bases outside the gene matches. This CDR3 comprises 16 residues. DNA for the CDR3: TGTGCCAGCAGCTTAACAGGGGGCGCTCCCCACAATGAGCAGTTCTTC. Translating it yields CASSLTGGAPHNEQFF. Together with reference TRBV5-5 and TRBJ2-1, the CDR3 gives the full variable domain: DAGVTQSPTHLIKTRGQQVTLRCSPISGHKSVSWYQQVLGQGPQFIFQYYEKEERGRGNFPDRFSARQFPNYSSELNVNALLLGDSALYLCASSLTGGAPHNEQFFGPGTRLTVL.